Listed below are T cell receptor beta chains from one sample, sequenced in a study of blood T cell repertoires in COVID-19. Data came from immunoSEQ multiplex PCR; TCRdb stores just in-frame clones and leaves some out. The table records about 340,000 clones, around four fifths of them present only once. Material for sequencing was peripheral blood. The receptors were sampled from a man aged 30 to 45 with active or convalescent COVID-19. CDR3s include the opening cysteine and the closing phenylalanine or tryptophan. The D gene is left open where the match is weak.

j_call d_call v_call cdr3_nt cdr3_aa
TRBJ1-5 . TRBV6-5 TGTGCCAGCACCGAAGGATGGGGGCGGAATCAGCCCCAGCATTTT CASTEGWGRNQPQHF
TRBJ1-5 TRBD1 TRBV7-7 TGTGCCAGCAGCCCCCGGGACAGCCTAAGTAGCAATCAGCCCCAGCATTTT CASSPRDSLSSNQPQHF
TRBJ1-6 . TRBV7-2 TGTGCCAGCTCCGGGGACACCGAAGGGAATTCACCCCTCCACTTT CASSGDTEGNSPLHF
TRBJ2-3 . TRBV29-1 TGCAGCGTTGAGGGGCCGGGAGATACGCAGTATTTT CSVEGPGDTQYF
TRBJ1-5 . TRBV4-1 TGCGCCAGCAGCGAGGGAGGGATTAATCAGCCCCAGCATTTT CASSEGGINQPQHF
TRBJ1-3 . TRBV5-6 TGTGCCAGCAGCTTGGGGGCCTCCTCTGGAAACACCATATATTTT CASSLGASSGNTIYF
TRBJ2-1 TRBD2 TRBV5-1 TGCGCCAGCAGCTTGGAACTAGCGGGAACTGGTGAGCAGTTCTTC CASSLELAGTGEQFF
TRBJ2-7 . TRBV7-3 TGTGCCAGCAGCCACCTCCTAGCAACCGAGCAGTACTTC CASSHLLATEQYF
TRBJ2-1 TRBD1 TRBV19 TGTGCCAGTAGTTTGGGGGACAGCTCCTACAATGAGCAGTTCTTC CASSLGDSSYNEQFF
TRBJ2-3 . TRBV12-5 TGTGCTAGTGGTTTGGGCGGAGGGCGCGCAGATACGCAGTATTTT CASGLGGGRADTQYF
TRBJ1-6 . TRBV7-2 TGTGCCAGCAGCTTAGTGGGAGATGGTAATTCACCCCTCCACTTT CASSLVGDGNSPLHF
TRBJ2-7 . TRBV4-3 TGCGCCAGCAGCCAAGATTTTCCTTTCGGCGGCGAGCAGTACTTC CASSQDFPFGGEQYF
TRBJ2-7 . TRBV7-2 TGTGCCAGCACCCCTCGAGGTGGTGACTCCTACGAGCAGTACTTC CASTPRGGDSYEQYF
TRBJ2-1 TRBD2 TRBV4-2 TGTGCCAGCAGCCAAGCTAGCGGGAGGGTGTACTACAATGAGCAGTTCTTC CASSQASGRVYYNEQFF